The T cell receptor beta chain under discussion was sequenced for a study of long-term antiretroviral therapy in people with HIV (dated 2022 in TCRdb). Regarding the complete study: The earliest samples were collected approximately a decade before the 2015 WHO recommendation for immediate ART, a period when ART was typically delayed until CD4 counts fell. No cross-contamination during QIAcube processing was seen in test extractions of a monoclonal T-cell line run alongside a few dozen polyclonal samples. A total of fewer than 200 cryopreserved PBMC samples were contributed to the cohort by 30 adults with confirmed HIV infection, with samples collected serially over a mean of 6 years (range 1-12). This retrospective serial study examined whether starting ART and sustained HIV suppression were associated with changes in the composition and diversity of the TRB repertoire in peripheral blood. Among the approximately 27 participants with HIV, eleven were female. The study at large found these results: Because pre-ART samples had limited cell numbers, profiling was done on unsorted PBMC rather than on sorted CD4+ and CD8+ T cells. Inferences about post-ART repertoire changes are limited because no data were available on ART adherence, viral resistance or therapy changes. Starting ART was linked to a significant rise in TRB diversity, yet even with long-term ART the diversity remained significantly lower than in transplant donor controls. The repertoire was dominated across all time points by expanded TRB clones identified before ART initiation, although this dominance was seen to fluctuate and to decrease in many PLHIV after ART. Since PBMC availability was limited, sequencing covered only the TCR beta chain, with no alpha chain pairing. HIV repertoires had narrower CDR3 length ranges than controls, and the network structure suggested an antigen-experienced repertoire that shifted only slightly toward naive after ART. The samples span the years 2004 to 2017, and the ART regimens used may be less effective than current regimens.

The immunoSEQ hsTCRB v3.0 assay was used at survey level resolution to sequence the TRB variable region. TRB sequencing targeted a depth of about 40,000-55,000 T-cell genomes per sample. An Illumina MiSeq with a v3 150-cycle kit was used to sequence the pooled TRB libraries. The study's own analysis went as follows. Analysis of repertoires was carried out in R inside a reproducible Nextflow workflow spanning QC, data transformation and analysis. Custom analyses were implemented in LymphoSeq2, an R package for AIRR-Seq data exploration. A few samples yielding fewer than 5000 total TRB sequences were excluded, leaving roughly 200 analyzed HIV repertoires. Among the 180 to 200 HIV repertoires that were kept, some 61 were collected before ART initiation and more than 120 were collected after ART initiation. Repertoires were downsampled to 5000 TRB nucleotide sequences, with summary statistics averaged over 100 downsampling iterations. The analysis kept only TRB sequences whose CDR3 regions were at least seven amino acids long. Diversity was assessed using a clonality score derived from Shannon entropy and using the Gini coefficient. In repertoire networks, the top 5000 CDR3 amino acid sequences were linked whenever an edit distance of one separated two sequences. GLIPH2 predicted antigen specificity groups and MHC restriction for TRB CDR3 amino acid sequences. To flag known associations with CMV, EBV, HIV or tissue antigens, CDR3 amino acid sequences were compared against VDJdb and McPAS-TCR. Pre-ART, post-ART and control groups were compared with Wilcoxon signed-rank tests and Holm-Bonferroni correction. This immuneACCESS table, as held by TCRdb, lists in-frame sequences with V and J called but not all clones. Of the missing ones, under half trace to an unresolved V gene in checked studies; the others have no known cause. Clonal size and the V and J genes are those of that table, whereas D and trimming came from the DNA. The sample includes tens of thousands of clones, with 75% to 90% observed a single time. The top ten clonotypes cover about 5.2% of the sample.

Participants were included only if at least one PBMC sample before ART initiation and at least two post-ART samples were available. Treatment was received in the United States of America by all participants with HIV. Before DNA extraction, cryopreserved samples of roughly 0.9-11 million PBMC were thawed and washed. At the time of the earliest PBMC sample for each participant with HIV, ages ranged from roughly 23 to 55 years. Per participant, PBMC samples came from 1-4 timepoints prior to ART initiation and 2-8 timepoints following ART initiation, for a median of 7 samples. Serial HIV viral load, CD4+ T-cell count, ART history and demographic data were obtained for every participant. A Qiagen kit on a QIAcube was used to extract genomic DNA from unsorted PBMC, with samples processed in batches of 12. Concerning this clone: Its antigen remains undetermined. The input lacks base qualities; no much larger clone sits a single base away.

This TCR was sampled from a man between 18 and 35 years old with HIV. Material: unsorted PBMCs, obtained 1.5 years after starting antiretroviral therapy.

Read as DNA, the sequence is TGCGCCAGCAGCTTGAATTCCCCGGGGATCGAGCAGTACTTC. It translates as CASSLNSPGIEQYF. The chain employs TRBV5-1 and TRBJ2-7, with a tentative D gene TRBD2 over 5 matching bases. Spanning cysteine to phenylalanine, the CDR3 consists of 14 amino acids. The retained sequence is limited to the CDR3, 42 bases, with the frame set at the first base. Cut back by 1 base and 6 bases, the V and J ends lie 14 bases apart. In the germline V gene, CDR1 corresponds to SGHRS and CDR2 to YFSETQ.